This T cell receptor beta chain was identified during a study of blood T cell repertoires in COVID-19. This study enrolled people aged about 18 to 100 from about 24 US geographic areas. The germline gives CDR1 SGHNT, CDR2 YENEEA. J gave up 8 bases and V 2 bases, and 8 bases lay outside the gene matches. The CDR3 is 17 amino acids. Sequencing was performed with immunoSEQ multiplex PCR; in TCRdb, only in-frame clones are kept and a portion is missing. The repertoire holds 240,000 or so clones, with around 86% as singletons. Sequenced sample: PBMCs or T cells enriched from blood (not recorded which). This chain uses TRBV11-3 with TRBJ2-1, with 14 bases matching TRBD2. The receptor was isolated from a woman between 40 and 55 years old with acute COVID-19. The CDR3 sequence is CASSLRGTSGSIYEQFF. The DNA of the CDR3 is TGTGCCAGCAGCTTACGGGGGACTAGCGGGAGTATCTATGAGCAGTTCTTC.